This TCR beta chain was sequenced for a study of T cells in Graves' hyperthyroidism and ophthalmopathy. Turning to this clonotype: With a much larger clone just one base away, this may be a read error.

TCR beta CDR3 regions were amplified from RNA. A first-round RT-PCR of the TCR CDR3 used the HTBI primer set. Using its own MiXCR run on the multiplex PCR reads, TCRdb lists one record per CDR3 protein. The sample lists roughly 580,000 distinct CDR3 sequences; approximately 15% were seen once. Germline assignment: CDR1 SQVTM and CDR2 ANQGSEA. CDR3 length equals 14 residues. J is TRBJ2-1 and V is TRBV29-1; D may be TRBD1 (6 bases). Sequencing input: blood. This TCR came from a woman in her twenties or thirties with Graves' hyperthyroidism that later progressed to Graves' ophthalmopathy. CDR3 protein: CSVLGQGPYNERFF. The CDR3, as DNA: TGCAGCGTTCTAGGGCAGGGGCCCTACAATGAGCGGTTCTTC.